The 18 T cell receptor beta chains given below trace back to one sample, sequenced in a study of T-cell reconstitution after alpha-beta-depleted transplantation in children (dated by TCRdb to about 2016). This specimen's treatment or condition label, interpreted: allogeneic hematopoietic cell transplantation with graft depleted of TCRalphabeta T cells and CD19 B cells. The library came from PCR. Instrument on record: Illumina HiSeq 2500. To normalize quantification of the TCRbeta repertoire, the TCR libraries were built with molecular barcoding that relied on unique molecular identifiers. The public sequencing data were trimmed at Q25 with fastp and processed into clonotypes with MiXCR by TCRdb, which kept only in-frame beta chains. Each record represents a unique CDR3 protein, reported with the most common genes and DNA among its rows. Recorded for this sample are 120,000 to 150,000 distinct CDR3 sequences; 8.8% of them occurred a single time. The ten largest make up about a sixth of the sample.

Sequenced here: PBMCs, mostly from graft donor cells, sampled 180 days after TCRalphabeta/CD19-depleted stem cell transplant. The receptors derive from a female patient between 2 and 15 years old who had a stem cell transplant for congenital amegakaryocytic thrombocytopenia, so the T cells may come from the graft donor.

The chain carries TRBV20-1 and TRBJ2-3; TRBD2 matches at 10 bases. In germline, CDR1 is DFQATT, CDR2 SNEGSKA (reference sequence). V lost 5 bases and J lost 3; bases outside the gene matches: 11. The CDR3 spans 16 residues. Written as DNA, the CDR3 is TGCAGTGCTTCGGGACTAGCGACCCTTATTACAGATACGCAGTATTTT. Encoded protein: CSASGLATLITDTQYF.

This clonotype was detected ten times or more. The rearrangement uses TRBV7-2 and TRBJ2-3; 7 nucleotides align to TRBD2. CDR1 and CDR2 from the germline V gene are SGHTA and FQGNSA. The trim removed 2 bases at V and 0 bases at J, leaving 5 bases unmatched. This CDR3 has 16 residues. The CDR3 sequence is CASSLTPTSSTDTQYF. DNA for the CDR3: TGTGCCAGCAGCTTAACCCCGACTAGCAGCACAGATACGCAGTATTTT.

The chain recombines TRBV5-6 with TRBJ2-1; D uncertain. The germline V gene encodes CDR1 SGHDT and CDR2 YYEEEE. The CDR3 spans 14 residues. Trimming shortened V by 2 bases and J by 1 base, and 7 bases separated the two germline ends. The CDR3 nucleotides read TGTGCCAGCAGCTTAGGACGGTCCTACAATGAGCAGTTCTTC. The encoded protein is CASSLGRSYNEQFF. The full variable domain, completed using reference TRBV5-6 and TRBJ2-1, is DAGVTQSPTHLIKTRGQQVTLRCSPKSGHDTVSWYQQALGQGPQFIFQYYEEEERQRGNFPDRFSGHQFPNYSSELNVNALLLGDSALYLCASSLGRSYNEQFFGPGTRLTVL.

The sample holds many counts of this clonotype. This chain connects TRBV3-1 to TRBJ1-1, with a weak D call TRBD1 (6 bases). Trimming took 4 bases from V and 0 from J, leaving 15 bases between them. CDR1 and CDR2 (germline): LGHDT, YNNKEL (reference sequence). The CDR3 is 16 residues long. This CDR3 reads CASSPNPTGLNTEAFF. DNA of the CDR3: TGTGCCAGCAGCCCTAATCCGACAGGCCTGAACACTGAAGCTTTCTTT.

Regarding this clonotype: Since a much larger clone is just one base distant, this may be a read error. J is TRBJ2-1 and V is TRBV10-3, with 10 bases aligning to TRBD1. Germline CDR1 is ENHRY and CDR2 is SYGVKD. J gave up 8 bases and V 6 bases, and 7 bases lay outside the gene matches. The CDR3 length is 14 residues. CDR3: CAIRTGGACDEQFF. As DNA, the CDR3 is TGTGCCATCAGGACAGGGGGCGCTTGTGATGAGCAGTTCTTC.

This clonotype was seen repeatedly, ten times or more. The gene calls are TRBV29-1 and TRBJ1-4; D gene unclear. The CDR3 consists of 12 residues. The V and J ends lost 7 bases and 2 bases respectively, with 8 bases between them. Germline CDR1 reads SQVTM; CDR2 reads ANQGSEA. This CDR3 reads CSAIVTNEKLFF. The CDR3 coding sequence is TGCAGCGCTATCGTGACTAATGAAAAACTGTTTTTT.

This clonotype has ten or more counts. J is TRBJ2-2 and V is TRBV7-6, with 13 positions matching TRBD2. The V gene end was trimmed by 8 bases and the J gene end by 0 bases; junction bases not matched to a gene: 12. The CDR3 extends over 19 amino acids. Germline CDR1 SGHVS, CDR2 FNYEAQ. The CDR3 region has the DNA TGTGCCAGCGGACACTTGACTAGCGGGAGGTCTACGAACACCGGGGAGCTGTTTTTT. This sequence encodes CASGHLTSGRSTNTGELFF.

In this sample, this clonotype turned up many times. J is TRBJ1-6 and V is TRBV12-3 or TRBV12-4; D ambiguous. V was cut by 3 bases and J by 10 bases, with 10 bases left in between. The CDR3 covers 13 residues. CDR3 residues: CASSFRGTSPLHF. The CDR3 coding sequence is TGTGCCAGCAGTTTTCGGGGAACGTCACCCCTCCACTTT.

Ten or more counts support this clonotype. This chain links TRBV20-1 with TRBJ2-1, with 11 bases matching TRBD2. Germline lookup yields CDR1 DFQATT and CDR2 SNEGSKA (reference sequence). The V gene end was trimmed by 3 bases and the J gene end by 3 bases; junction bases not matched to a gene: 10. The CDR3 is 17 residues long. This CDR3 is CSARGGTSGRFYNEQFF. Here the CDR3 DNA reads TGCAGTGCTAGGGGGGGAACTAGCGGGAGATTCTACAATGAGCAGTTCTTC.

This clonotype has a handful of counts. The J gene is TRBJ1-3, the V gene TRBV7-4, with D possibly being TRBD1 (5 bases). Germline values: CDR1 SGHVT, CDR2 SQSDAQ. V lost 7 bases and J lost 0, with 13 bases in between. This CDR3 has 15 residues. Written as DNA, the CDR3 is TGTGCCAGCACCCTCCCTAGGGGCTCTGGAAACACCATATATTTT. It encodes CASTLPRGSGNTIYF.

A note on this clonotype: A read error may be the cause here, since a much bigger clone is one base away. The gene calls are TRBV18 and TRBJ1-2; D may be TRBD1 (5 bases). CDR3 length equals 13 residues. Looked up from germline, CDR1 is KGHSH and CDR2 is LQKENI. For the CDR3, the DNA is TGTGCCAGCTCACCACAAGGGGTCTATGGCGACACCTTC. Translating gives CASSPQGVYGDTF.

In this sample, this clonotype turned up many times. The gene calls are TRBV6-1 and TRBJ1-3; 8 nucleotides line up with TRBD1. Germline V gene sequence: CDR1 MNHNS, CDR2 SASEGT. Germline trimming cut 6 bases from V and 6 bases from J; bases unmatched to any gene: 7. There are 14 residues in the CDR3. The CDR3 DNA reads TGTGCCAGCAGCCCGACAGGGGATGCAAACACCATATATTTT. Protein: CASSPTGDANTIYF.

This clonotype was seen repeatedly, ten times or more. The chain recombines TRBV3-1 with TRBJ2-7; TRBD2 matches at 8 bases. V shed 1 base and J 6 bases; nucleotides not matched to a gene: 8. CDR3 length equals 15 residues. Germline V gives CDR1 LGHDT, CDR2 YNNKEL (reference sequence). CDR3 protein: CASSQGHTGGFEQYF. In DNA form, the CDR3 reads TGTGCCAGCAGCCAAGGTCACACGGGAGGGTTCGAGCAGTACTTC.

Worth noting for this clonotype: With a much larger clone just one base away, this may be a read error. The genes are TRBV10-3 and TRBJ1-5; 9 bases map to TRBD1. V was clipped by 4 bases and J by 6 bases; unmatched bases: 13. This CDR3 comprises 17 residues. Germline V gene sequence: CDR1 ENHRY, CDR2 SYGVKD. Here the CDR3 reads CAISAAGQGRWGQPQHF. CDR3 DNA sequence: TGTGCCATCAGTGCCGCGGGACAGGGCCGCTGGGGTCAGCCCCAGCATTTT.

This clonotype was counted ten times or more. The junction departs from germline at one end; a sequencing error may be responsible. V gene TRBV14 combines with J gene TRBJ2-6; TRBD2 might be the D (6 bases). This CDR3 comprises 13 residues. Germline loops: CDR1 SGHDN, CDR2 FVKESK. CDR3 in DNA: TGTGCCAGCAGCAGCAGGAGGGCCAACGTCCTGACCTTC. This codes for CASSSRRANVLTF. The variable domain in full, completed from reference TRBV14 and TRBJ2-6, reads EAGVTQFPSHSVIEKGQTVTLRCDPISGHDNLYWYRRVMGKEIKFLLHFVKESKQDESGMPNNRFLAERTGGTYSTLKVQPAELEDSGVYFCASSSRRANVLTFGAGSRLTVL.

The chain joins TRBV27 to TRBJ2-5; the D is unclear. CDR3 size: 13 residues. Germline loops: CDR1 MNHEY, CDR2 SMNVEV (reference sequence). The germline V and J ends were trimmed by 2 bases and 7 bases, with 11 bases remaining between them. The CDR3 loop is CASSLNFRGTQYF. In DNA form, the CDR3 reads TGTGCCAGCAGTTTAAATTTCCGAGGGACCCAGTACTTC.

This chain joins TRBV7-2 and TRBJ1-2, with TRBD1 matching over 8 bases. The CDR3 is 13 amino acids. V was pared by 4 bases and J by 8 bases, with 6 bases of the junction left unmatched. The germline V gene encodes CDR1 SGHTA and CDR2 FQGNSA. CDR3: CASSYTGGAGYTF. The CDR3 DNA sequence: TGTGCCAGCAGCTACACAGGGGGGGCCGGCTACACCTTC.

This clonotype was counted only a few times. This chain links TRBV4-1 with TRBJ1-4; no firm D call. CDR1 and CDR2 (germline): MGHRA, YSYEKL. CDR3 length: 13 amino acids. The V end lost 1 base, the J end lost 7 bases, and 7 bases lay between the germline ends. As DNA, the CDR3 is TGCGCCAGCAGCCAAGGGTGGGGTGAAAAACTGTTTTTT. It specifies CASSQGWGEKLFF.